Presented here are 14 T cell receptor beta chains from one specimen sequenced in a study of cytotoxic CD8 clonotypes in ibrutinib-treated CLL. Assay: immunoSEQ multiplex PCR; the TCRdb copy retains only in-frame clones and omits some. Among about 160,000 clones listed, about four fifths were seen once. The sequences come from PBMCs, collected after 12 months of ibrutinib treatment. Every receptor here comes from a human donor with chronic lymphocytic leukemia.

The chain joins TRBV30 to TRBJ2-1, with TRBD2 matching 14 bases. This CDR3 has 21 residues. In germline, CDR1 is GTSNPN, CDR2 SVGIG (reference sequence). V shed 0 bases and J 0 bases; nucleotides not matched to a gene: 13. CDR3: CAWSVRMGTSGGRSSYNEQFF. CDR3 bases: TGTGCCTGGAGTGTACGGATGGGGACTAGCGGGGGCCGCAGCTCCTACAATGAGCAGTTCTTC. Supplemented by reference TRBV30 and TRBJ2-1, the full variable domain reads SQTIHQWPATLVQPVGSPLSLECTVEGTSNPNLYWYRQAAGRGLQLLFYSVGIGQISSEVPQNLSASRPQDRQFILSSKKLLLSDSGFYLCAWSVRMGTSGGRSSYNEQFFGPGTRLTVL.

The chain has TRBV5-4 and TRBJ2-1; perhaps TRBD1 as D (6 bases). Germline-derived CDR1 and CDR2 are SGHNT and YYREEE (reference sequence). The length of the CDR3 is 14 residues. Deletions cut 4 bases from V and 10 bases from J, with 18 bases between. The CDR3 protein is CASSHRPTGQEQFF. The DNA of the CDR3 is TGTGCCAGCAGCCATAGACCTACAGGGCAGGAGCAGTTCTTC. Full variable domain (missing parts from reference TRBV5-4 and TRBJ2-1): ETGVTQSPTHLIKTRGQQVTLRCSSQSGHNTVSWYQQALGQGPQFIFQYYREEENGRGNFPPRFSGLQFPNYSSELNVNALELDDSALYLCASSHRPTGQEQFFGPGTRLTVL.

The chain employs TRBV5-5 and TRBJ1-1, with D possibly matching TRBD1 (6 bases). Germline V gene lookup returns CDR1 SGHKS and CDR2 YYEKEE (reference sequence). V was clipped by 0 bases and J by 5 bases, with 14 bases between them. The CDR3 consists of 15 residues. The CDR3 region is CASSLAGTGRTEAFF. CDR3 sequence (DNA): TGTGCCAGCAGCTTGGCCGGAACAGGGCGGACTGAAGCTTTCTTT.

The rearrangement links TRBV30 to TRBJ2-3; 7 bases agree with TRBD1. The CDR3 is 17 residues long. Germline trimming cut 2 bases from V and 1 base from J; bases unmatched to any gene: 12. Germline V gene lookup returns CDR1 GTSNPN and CDR2 SVGIG (reference sequence). The CDR3 loop reads CAWSRKQRTGRTDTQYF. The DNA for the CDR3 is TGTGCCTGGAGTCGAAAACAAAGGACAGGCCGCACAGATACGCAGTATTTT.

The chain uses TRBV29-1 and TRBJ2-1; TRBD2 aligns across 8 bases. Germline CDR1 and CDR2: SQVTM and ANQGSEA. This CDR3 is built from 14 residues. V was pared by 1 base and J by 4 bases, with 3 bases of the junction left unmatched. This CDR3 reads CSVEGLAGYNEQFF. The CDR3 bases are TGCAGCGTTGAAGGGTTAGCGGGGTACAATGAGCAGTTCTTC.

This clone was counted once. The chain recombines TRBV4-3 with TRBJ1-5, with D tentatively TRBD1 (5 bases). V was clipped by 0 bases and J by 1 base, with 16 bases between them. This CDR3 contains 18 residues. In germline, CDR1 is LGHNA, CDR2 YSLEER. The DNA of the CDR3 is TGCGCCAGCAGCCAAGAAAGTTACGGGAGGGGAAGCAATCAGCCCCAGCATTTT. Translated: CASSQESYGRGSNQPQHF.

This chain's CDR3 is CAIRNGDSLYGYTF. The CDR3, as DNA: TGTGCCATAAGAAACGGGGACAGTCTCTATGGCTACACCTTC. The V call is TRBV28, the J call TRBJ1-2, with TRBD1 matching over 7 bases. Losses at the gene ends were 10 bases for V and 4 bases for J; bases not matched to a gene: 12. The CDR3 contains 14 residues. Germline CDR1 reads MDHEN; CDR2 reads SYDVKM.

This clone is labeled medium-sized (0.01 to 0.1%). The rearrangement joins TRBV5-6 to TRBJ1-4, with D hard to call. The CDR3 totals 14 residues. From germline, CDR1 is SGHDT and CDR2 YYEEEE. Trimming shortened V by 0 bases and J by 5 bases, and 8 bases separated the two germline ends. The CDR3 here is CASSLGGKNEKLFF. The CDR3 bases are TGTGCCAGCAGCTTGGGAGGGAAGAATGAAAAACTGTTTTTT.

The chain employs TRBV4-1 and TRBJ2-7; a possible D gene is TRBD1 (6 bases). CDR1 is MGHRA, CDR2 YSYEKL, per germline. The V end lost 0 bases, the J end lost 2 bases, and 17 bases lay between the germline ends. The CDR3 is 17 amino acids. The CDR3 DNA follows: TGCGCCAGCAGCCAAGATGAGAGAACAGGGACAACCTACGAGCAGTACTTC. Protein sequence: CASSQDERTGTTYEQYF.

This clone was counted only a few times. This rearrangement joins TRBV7-8 to TRBJ2-2; D gene unclear. The germline V gene encodes CDR1 SGHVS and CDR2 FQNEAQ. The CDR3 loop spans 17 amino acids. Deletions cut 1 base from V and 0 bases from J, with 12 bases between. The CDR3 bases are TGTGCCAGCAGCTTAGGGAGTGTAGGGACGAACACCGGGGAGCTGTTTTTT. Protein: CASSLGSVGTNTGELFF.

V usage is TRBV4-1 and J usage is TRBJ2-1; 9 nucleotides align to TRBD2. The CDR3 extends over 18 amino acids. The V and J ends lost 0 bases and 2 bases, in that order; junction bases with no gene match: 8. CDR1 and CDR2 (germline): MGHRA, YSYEKL. The CDR3 region is CASSQDRASGAAYNEQFF. In DNA, the CDR3 is TGCGCCAGCAGCCAAGATCGGGCTAGCGGGGCCGCCTACAATGAGCAGTTCTTC.

This clone was seen just once. The chain combines TRBV19 with TRBJ2-5, with D possibly TRBD1 on 5 matching bases. The CDR3 has 13 amino acids. V was shortened by 6 bases and J by 5 bases, with 13 bases between the two germline ends. Germline lookup yields CDR1 LNHDA and CDR2 SQIVND (reference sequence). The CDR3 region has the DNA TGTGCCAGTAGGGGCAGGGTCTACGAGACCCAGTACTTC. Protein sequence: CASRGRVYETQYF.

The chain has TRBV5-8 and TRBJ2-6; no reliable D call. V dropped 0 bases and J dropped 2 bases, with 6 bases sitting between them. From germline, CDR1 is SGHTS and CDR2 YDEGEE. CDR3 length: 15 amino acids. In nucleotides, the CDR3 is TGTGCCAGCAGCTTGGGGTTGACTGGGGCCAACGTCCTGACTTTC. Translation: CASSLGLTGANVLTF.

V is TRBV27 and J is TRBJ1-3; 7 positions match TRBD1. This CDR3 contains 14 residues. CDR1 is MNHEY and CDR2 is SMNVEV in the germline V gene (reference sequence). The junction had 3 bases not matched to a gene; V was cut back by 5 bases and J by 2 bases. The CDR3 protein is CASSITGAGNTIYF. The CDR3, as DNA: TGTGCCAGCAGTATAACAGGGGCTGGAAACACCATATATTTT.